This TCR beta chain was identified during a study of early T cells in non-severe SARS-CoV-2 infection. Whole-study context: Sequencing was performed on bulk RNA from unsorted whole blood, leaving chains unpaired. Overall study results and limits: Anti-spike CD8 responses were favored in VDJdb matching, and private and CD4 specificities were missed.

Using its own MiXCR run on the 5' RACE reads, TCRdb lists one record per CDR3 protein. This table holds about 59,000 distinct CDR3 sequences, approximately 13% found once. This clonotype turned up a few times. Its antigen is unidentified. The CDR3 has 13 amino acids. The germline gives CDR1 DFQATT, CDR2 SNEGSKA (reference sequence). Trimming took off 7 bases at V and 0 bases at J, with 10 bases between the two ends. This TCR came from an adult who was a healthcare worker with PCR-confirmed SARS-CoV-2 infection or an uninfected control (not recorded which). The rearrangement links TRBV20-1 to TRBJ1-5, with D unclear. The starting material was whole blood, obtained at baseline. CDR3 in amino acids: CSVEGSSNQPQHF. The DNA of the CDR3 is TGCAGTGTAGAAGGATCTAGCAATCAGCCCCAGCATTTT.